The present TCR beta chain was sequenced within a study of T-cell memory formation after mild COVID-19. At the level of the study: The study found TCR clusters largely donor specific.

TCRdb used MiXCR to reprocess the 5' RACE reads, holding one entry per CDR3 protein. Among roughly 620,000 distinct CDR3 sequences, more than 15% were seen once, and the ten largest hold about 11%. With V trimmed by 0 bases and J by 11 bases, 8 bases remained unmatched. The CDR3 runs 14 residues. Germline V gene sequence: CDR1 MNHEY, CDR2 SVGAGI. The specimen was PBMCs or a T cell subset sorted from them (not recorded which). The TCR comes from an adult woman who had mild COVID-19 (a few samples of this study predate the infection). Cell type and time point are not known. This chain uses TRBV6-5 with TRBJ1-1, with 8 bases fitting TRBD1. The CDR3 reads CASSYSTATGGAFF. The CDR3 coding sequence is TGTGCCAGCAGTTACTCCACAGCTACAGGGGGGGCTTTCTTT.